The next 10 T cell receptor beta chains were all read from a single sample in a study of human T cells and chemical hapten exposure. One entry per CDR3 protein results from TCRdb running MiXCR on the RACE reads. The sample has 43,000 or so distinct CDR3 sequences; over 3.5% are singletons. This sample's time point: healthy volunteer bleed at 2 weeks. Unfractionated whole blood yielded total RNA. The sequenced material came from whole blood. The receptors come from a female donor in good health. Some clones in this sample may be carry-over from other donors' samples.

The V gene is TRBV7-2, the J gene TRBJ2-3, with D possibly being TRBD1 (7 bases). Germline loops: CDR1 SGHTA, CDR2 FQGNSA. The germline V and J ends were trimmed by 1 base and 1 base, with 18 bases remaining between them. The CDR3 has 18 residues. The DNA for the CDR3 is TGTGCCAGCAGCTTAGAAGGTCAGGGGGGTGGCGGCACAGATACGCAGTATTTT. It encodes CASSLEGQGGGGTDTQYF.

This clonotype came up a few times. The gene calls are TRBV7-9 and TRBJ2-7; perhaps TRBD2 as D (6 bases). This CDR3 region has 12 residues. The germline V gene has CDR1 SEHNR and CDR2 FQNEAQ (reference sequence). V lost 2 bases and J lost 6, with 8 bases in between. The CDR3 DNA reads TGTGCCAGCAGCTTATACGGGGGCGAGCAGTACTTC. Translated, it gives CASSLYGGEQYF.

This clonotype has at least ten counts. The chain is built from TRBV7-9 and TRBJ2-7; D remains ambiguous. Germline V gives CDR1 SEHNR, CDR2 FQNEAQ (reference sequence). There are 14 residues in the CDR3. Trimming pared 1 base from V and 5 bases from J, leaving 12 bases between. The DNA for the CDR3 is TGTGCCAGCAGCTTAGGGGGTGGGTCCCACGAGCAGTACTTC. This translates into CASSLGGGSHEQYF.

This clonotype showed up many times. This chain uses TRBV12-1 with TRBJ1-2. TRBV12-1 is tagged as a pseudogene. The CDR3 runs to 14 residues. CDR3 in amino acids: CASSFAVAGPGYTF. The CDR3 bases are TGTGCCAGCAGCTTTGCCGTGGCAGGGCCTGGCTACACCTTC.

The sample holds many counts of this clonotype. The chain combines TRBV3-2 with TRBJ2-4. TRBV3-2 is termed a pseudogene. The CDR3 contains 15 residues. The CDR3 region has the DNA TGTGCCAGCAGCCAAGCCGACCGGACGGAAAACATTCAGTACTTC. It translates to CASSQADRTENIQYF.

This clonotype was seen at least ten times. V and J are TRBV5-4 and TRBJ1-5; the D is unclear. CDR3 length: 14 amino acids. Germline assignment: CDR1 SGHNT and CDR2 YYREEE (reference sequence). The V and J ends lost 0 bases and 3 bases respectively, with 7 bases between them. The CDR3 DNA is TGTGCCAGCAGCTTGGTGGGCGACAATCAGCCCCAGCATTTT. Translating it yields CASSLVGDNQPQHF.

This clonotype is medium-sized by share. The V and J genes are TRBV7-2 and TRBJ2-7; D is possibly TRBD1 (6 bases). V was clipped by 4 bases and J by 3 bases, with 13 bases between them. The CDR3 length is 14 residues. Germline V gene data show CDR1 as SGHTA and CDR2 as FQGNSA. The CDR3 loop reads CASSSWGRGYEQYF. CDR3 sequence (DNA): TGTGCCAGCAGCTCTTGGGGCAGGGGCTACGAGCAGTACTTC.

This clonotype has at least ten counts. The rearrangement links TRBV29-1 to TRBJ2-4; D is ambiguous. In germline, CDR1 is SQVTM, CDR2 ANQGSEA. CDR3 size: 13 residues. Trimming took 5 bases from V and 0 from J, leaving 8 bases between them. CDR3 sequence (DNA): TGCAGCGTTCGGGCACTAGCCAAAAACATTCAGTACTTC. As protein: CSVRALAKNIQYF.

This clonotype was picked up many times. The V and J genes are TRBV12-5 and TRBJ1-1; TRBD1 might be the D (6 bases). Looked up from germline, CDR1 is LGHNT and CDR2 is FRNRAP. CDR3 length: 16 residues. Trimming removed 0 bases at V and 3 bases at J, with 14 bases between. The CDR3 region has the DNA TGTGCTAGTGGTTTGGTATGGGGGCTCTCCGACACTGAAGCTTTCTTT. Residues: CASGLVWGLSDTEAFF.

This clonotype was recorded at least ten times. The chain uses TRBV20-1 and TRBJ2-3, with D possibly being TRBD2 (7 bases). This CDR3 is 14 amino acids long. CDR1 and CDR2 from the germline V gene are DFQATT and SNEGSKA (reference sequence). The V end lost 5 bases, the J end lost 6 bases, and 18 bases lay between the germline ends. DNA for the CDR3: TGCAGTGCTGGTCGCCCGGGGGGCCGGGATACGCAGTATTTT. It specifies CSAGRPGGRDTQYF.